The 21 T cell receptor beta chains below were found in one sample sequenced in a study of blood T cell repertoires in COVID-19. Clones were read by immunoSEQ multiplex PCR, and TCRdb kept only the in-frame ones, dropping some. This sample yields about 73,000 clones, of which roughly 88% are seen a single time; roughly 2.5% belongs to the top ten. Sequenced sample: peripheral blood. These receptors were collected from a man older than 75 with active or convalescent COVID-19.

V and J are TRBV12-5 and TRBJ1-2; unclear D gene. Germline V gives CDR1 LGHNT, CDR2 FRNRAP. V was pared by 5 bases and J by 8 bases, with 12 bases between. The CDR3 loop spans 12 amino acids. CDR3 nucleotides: TGTGCTAGTGGTCCCCGTAGTCCCGGCTACACCTTC. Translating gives CASGPRSPGYTF.

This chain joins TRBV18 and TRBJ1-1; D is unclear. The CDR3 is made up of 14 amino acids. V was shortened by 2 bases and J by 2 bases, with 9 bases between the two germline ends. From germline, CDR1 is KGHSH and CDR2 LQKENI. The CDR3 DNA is TGTGCCAGCTCACCAGGCGGAGGAAACACTGAAGCTTTCTTT. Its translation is CASSPGGGNTEAFF.

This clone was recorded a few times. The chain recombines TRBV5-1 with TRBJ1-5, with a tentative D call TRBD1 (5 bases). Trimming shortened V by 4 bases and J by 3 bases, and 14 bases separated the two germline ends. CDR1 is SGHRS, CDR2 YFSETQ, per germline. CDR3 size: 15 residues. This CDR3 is CASSANGGPNQPQHF. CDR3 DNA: TGCGCCAGCAGCGCCAACGGGGGTCCCAATCAGCCCCAGCATTTT.

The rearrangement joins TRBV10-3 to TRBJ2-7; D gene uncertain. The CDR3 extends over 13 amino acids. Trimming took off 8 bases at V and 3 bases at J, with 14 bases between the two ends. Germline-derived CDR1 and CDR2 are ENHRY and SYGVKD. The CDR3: CAIRGVVSYEQYF. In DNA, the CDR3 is TGTGCCATCCGTGGTGTGGTTAGCTACGAGCAGTACTTC.

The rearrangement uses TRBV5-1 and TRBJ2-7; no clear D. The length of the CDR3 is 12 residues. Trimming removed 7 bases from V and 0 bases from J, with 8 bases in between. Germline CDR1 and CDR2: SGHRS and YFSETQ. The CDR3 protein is CASRRGSYEQYF. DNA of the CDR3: TGCGCCAGCCGCCGCGGCTCCTACGAGCAGTACTTC.

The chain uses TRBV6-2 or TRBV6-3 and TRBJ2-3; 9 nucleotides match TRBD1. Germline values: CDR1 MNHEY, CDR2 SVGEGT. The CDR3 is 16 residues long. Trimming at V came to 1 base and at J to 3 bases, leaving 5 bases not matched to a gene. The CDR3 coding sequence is TGTGCCAGCAGTTACTGGGGGACAGGGAAGACAGATACGCAGTATTTT. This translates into CASSYWGTGKTDTQYF.

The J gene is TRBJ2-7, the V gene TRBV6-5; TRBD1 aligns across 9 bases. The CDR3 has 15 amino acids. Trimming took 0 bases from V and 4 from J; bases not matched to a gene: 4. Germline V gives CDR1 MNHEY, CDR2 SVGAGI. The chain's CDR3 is CASSYSYRGRYEQYF. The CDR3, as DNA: TGTGCCAGCAGTTACTCCTACAGGGGGCGGTACGAGCAGTACTTC.

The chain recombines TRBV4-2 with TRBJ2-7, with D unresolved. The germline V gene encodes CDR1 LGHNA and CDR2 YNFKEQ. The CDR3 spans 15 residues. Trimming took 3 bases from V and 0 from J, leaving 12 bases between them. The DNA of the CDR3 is TGTGCCAGCAGCCAGGATCTAGGTTTCTCCTACGAGCAGTACTTC. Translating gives CASSQDLGFSYEQYF.

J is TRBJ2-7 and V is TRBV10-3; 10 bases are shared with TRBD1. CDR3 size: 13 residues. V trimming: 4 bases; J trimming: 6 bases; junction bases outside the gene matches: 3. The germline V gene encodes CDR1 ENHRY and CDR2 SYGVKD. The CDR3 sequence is CAISVRQGAEQYF. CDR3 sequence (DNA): TGTGCCATCAGTGTGAGACAGGGGGCCGAGCAGTACTTC.

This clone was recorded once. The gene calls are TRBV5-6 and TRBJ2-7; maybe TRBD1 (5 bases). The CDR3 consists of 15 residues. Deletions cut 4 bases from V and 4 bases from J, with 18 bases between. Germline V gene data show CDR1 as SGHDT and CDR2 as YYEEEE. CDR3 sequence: CASSADTDEMYEQYF. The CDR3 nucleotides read TGTGCCAGCAGCGCGGACACCGACGAAATGTACGAGCAGTACTTC.

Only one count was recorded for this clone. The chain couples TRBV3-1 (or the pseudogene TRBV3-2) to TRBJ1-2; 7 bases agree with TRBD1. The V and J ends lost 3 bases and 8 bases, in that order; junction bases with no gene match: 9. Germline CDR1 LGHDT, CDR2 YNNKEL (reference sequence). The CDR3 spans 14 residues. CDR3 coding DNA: TGTGCCAGCAGCCACCGGGACAGACGTAGAGGCTACACCTTC. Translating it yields CASSHRDRRRGYTF.

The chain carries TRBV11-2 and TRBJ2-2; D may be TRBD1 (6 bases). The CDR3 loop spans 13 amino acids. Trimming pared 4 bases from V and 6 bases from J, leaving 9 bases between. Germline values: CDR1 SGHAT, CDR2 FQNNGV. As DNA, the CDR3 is TGTGCCAGCAGCTATACAGGGTCCGGGGAGCTGTTTTTT. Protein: CASSYTGSGELFF.

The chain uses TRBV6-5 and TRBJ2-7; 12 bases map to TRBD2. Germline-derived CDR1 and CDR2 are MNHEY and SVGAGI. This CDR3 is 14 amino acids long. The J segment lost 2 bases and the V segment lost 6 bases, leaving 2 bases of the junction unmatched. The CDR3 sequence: CASRSSGGAYEQYF. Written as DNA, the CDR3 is TGTGCCAGCAGATCTAGCGGGGGGGCCTACGAGCAGTACTTC.

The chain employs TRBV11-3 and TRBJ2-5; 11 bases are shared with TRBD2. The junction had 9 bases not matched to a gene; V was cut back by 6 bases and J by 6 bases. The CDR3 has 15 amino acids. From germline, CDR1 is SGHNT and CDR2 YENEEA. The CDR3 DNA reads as TGTGCCAGCAGTTCTCTAGCGGGAGGAACTCAGACCCAGTACTTC. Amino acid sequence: CASSSLAGGTQTQYF.

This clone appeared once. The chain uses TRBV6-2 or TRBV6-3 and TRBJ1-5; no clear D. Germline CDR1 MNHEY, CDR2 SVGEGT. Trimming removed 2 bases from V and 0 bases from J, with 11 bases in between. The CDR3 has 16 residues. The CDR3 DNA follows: TGTGCCAGCAGTTACCGGGAGCGATATAGCAATCAGCCCCAGCATTTT. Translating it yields CASSYRERYSNQPQHF.

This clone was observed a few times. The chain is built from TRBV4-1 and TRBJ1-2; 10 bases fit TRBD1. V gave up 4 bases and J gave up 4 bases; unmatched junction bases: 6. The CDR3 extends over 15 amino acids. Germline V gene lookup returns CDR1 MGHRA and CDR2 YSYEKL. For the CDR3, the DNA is TGCGCCAGCAGCCTTCGGACAGGGGGTGGCTATGGCTACACCTTC. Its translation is CASSLRTGGGYGYTF.

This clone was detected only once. CDR3: CASSVGLAGAMNTGELFF. In DNA form, the CDR3 reads TGTGCCAGCAGCGTAGGGTTAGCGGGAGCGATGAACACCGGGGAGCTGTTTTTT. The chain joins TRBV9 to TRBJ2-2; 9 bases align to TRBD2. Germline V gives CDR1 SGDLS, CDR2 YYNGEE. V was pared by 0 bases and J by 1 base, with 7 bases of the junction left unmatched. This CDR3 is 18 amino acids long.

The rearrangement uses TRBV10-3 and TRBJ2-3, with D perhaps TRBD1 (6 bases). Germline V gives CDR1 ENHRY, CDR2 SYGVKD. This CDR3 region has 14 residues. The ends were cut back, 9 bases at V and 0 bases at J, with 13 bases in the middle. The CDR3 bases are TGTGCCATTAAGGACAGCGCTAGCACAGATACGCAGTATTTT. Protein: CAIKDSASTDTQYF.

CDR3 sequence reads: CASSSGQLGNTIYF. CDR3 DNA sequence: TGTGCCAGCAGCTCAGGACAGCTCGGAAACACCATATATTTT. The chain carries TRBV7-9 and TRBJ1-3; TRBD1 might be the D (6 bases). The CDR3 length is 14 residues. The germline V and J ends were trimmed by 4 bases and 4 bases, with 11 bases remaining between them. Looked up from germline, CDR1 is SEHNR and CDR2 is FQNEAQ (reference sequence).

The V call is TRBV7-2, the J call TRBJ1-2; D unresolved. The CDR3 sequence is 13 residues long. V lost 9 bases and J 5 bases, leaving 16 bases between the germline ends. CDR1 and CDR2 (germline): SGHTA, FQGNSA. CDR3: CASQAPLRYGYTF. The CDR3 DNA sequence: TGTGCCAGTCAAGCCCCCCTACGGTATGGCTACACCTTC.

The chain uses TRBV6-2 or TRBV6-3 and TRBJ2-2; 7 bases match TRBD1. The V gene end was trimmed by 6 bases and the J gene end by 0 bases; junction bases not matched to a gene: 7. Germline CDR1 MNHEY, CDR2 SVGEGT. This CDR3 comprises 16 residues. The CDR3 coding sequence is TGTGCCAGCAGCCTACAGGGGCTCGCGAACACCGGGGAGCTGTTTTTT. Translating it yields CASSLQGLANTGELFF.